Ten or more counts support the clone carrying this TCR beta chain. The V end lost 8 bases, the J end lost 5 bases, and 13 bases lay between the germline ends. Germline V gene data show CDR1 as WNHNN and CDR2 as SYGVQD (reference sequence). This CDR3 is 12 amino acids long. The data belong to a study of early T cells in non-severe SARS-CoV-2 infection. TCRdb fed the 5' RACE reads into MiXCR, producing one record per CDR3 protein. The sample lists around 63,000 distinct CDR3 sequences, approximately 6.1% seen once, with 3.4% in the top ten. The clonotype comes from an adult who was a healthcare worker with PCR-confirmed SARS-CoV-2 infection or an uninfected control (not recorded which). This specimen consisted of whole blood, obtained at baseline. This chain connects TRBV10-1 to TRBJ2-7; perhaps TRBD2 as D (6 bases). CDR3: CASAGGHNEQYF. The DNA for the CDR3 is TGCGCCAGCGCAGGAGGGCACAACGAGCAGTACTTC.